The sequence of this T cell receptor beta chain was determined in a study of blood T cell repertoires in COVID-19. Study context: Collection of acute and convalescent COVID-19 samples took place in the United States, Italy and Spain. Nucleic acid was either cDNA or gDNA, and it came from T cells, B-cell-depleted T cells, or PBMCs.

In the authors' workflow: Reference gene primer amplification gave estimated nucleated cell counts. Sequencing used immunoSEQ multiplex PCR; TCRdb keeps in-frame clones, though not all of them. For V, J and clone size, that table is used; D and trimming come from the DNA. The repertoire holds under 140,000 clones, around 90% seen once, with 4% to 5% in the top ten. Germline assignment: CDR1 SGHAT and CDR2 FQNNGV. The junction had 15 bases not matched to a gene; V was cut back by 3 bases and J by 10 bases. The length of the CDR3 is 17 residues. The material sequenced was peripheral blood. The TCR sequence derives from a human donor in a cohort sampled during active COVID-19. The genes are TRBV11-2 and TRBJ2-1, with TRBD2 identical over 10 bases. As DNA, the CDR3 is TGTGCCAGCAGCTTTATAGCGGGGGGCACGCGGGGATTCGAGCAGTTCTTC. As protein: CASSFIAGGTRGFEQFF.